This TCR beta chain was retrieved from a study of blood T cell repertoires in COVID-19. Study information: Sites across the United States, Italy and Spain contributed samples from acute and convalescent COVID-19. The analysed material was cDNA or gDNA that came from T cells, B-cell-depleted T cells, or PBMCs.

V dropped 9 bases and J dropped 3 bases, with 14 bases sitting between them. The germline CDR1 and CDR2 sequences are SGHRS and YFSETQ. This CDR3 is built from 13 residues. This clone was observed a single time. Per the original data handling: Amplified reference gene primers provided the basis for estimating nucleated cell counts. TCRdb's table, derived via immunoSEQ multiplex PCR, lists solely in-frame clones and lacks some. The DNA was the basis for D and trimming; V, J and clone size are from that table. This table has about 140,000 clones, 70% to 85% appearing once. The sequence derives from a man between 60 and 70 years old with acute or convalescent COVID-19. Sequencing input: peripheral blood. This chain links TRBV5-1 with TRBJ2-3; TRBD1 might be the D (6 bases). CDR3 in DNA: TGCGCCACCAGGGGTCCAGGAACAGATACGCAGTATTTT. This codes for CATRGPGTDTQYF.